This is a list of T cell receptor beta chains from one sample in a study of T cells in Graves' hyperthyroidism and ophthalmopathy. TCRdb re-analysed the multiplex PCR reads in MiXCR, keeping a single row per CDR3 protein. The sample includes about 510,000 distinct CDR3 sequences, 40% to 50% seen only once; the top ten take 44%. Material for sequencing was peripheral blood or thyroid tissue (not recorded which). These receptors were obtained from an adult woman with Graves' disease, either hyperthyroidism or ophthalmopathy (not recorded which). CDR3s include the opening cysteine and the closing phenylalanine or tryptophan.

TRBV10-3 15 CAISVRKGSNTEAFF
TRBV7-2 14 CASSPQSGRNTQYF
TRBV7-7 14 CASSPDRTSSEQYF
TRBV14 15 CASSQRIDSGNTIYF
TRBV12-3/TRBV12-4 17 CASSLWDRETTNYGYTF
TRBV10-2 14 CASRGRGYPYEQYF
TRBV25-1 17 CACSATGGDGQNYGYTF
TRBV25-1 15 CASSESGWAHGELFF
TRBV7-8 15 CASSLVSGFPYEQYF
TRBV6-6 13 CASSYLGGQPQHF
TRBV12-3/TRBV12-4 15 CASSSQNGHTDTQYF
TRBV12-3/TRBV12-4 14 CATRPGASSYEQYF
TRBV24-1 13 CATSEQQGWEQYF
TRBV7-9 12 CASSFGGHEQYF